This TCR beta chain was identified during a study of early T cells in non-severe SARS-CoV-2 infection. Overall study context: Sequencing targeted bulk RNA from unsorted whole blood, leaving chains unpaired.

General observations from the study: VDJdb matching favored anti-spike CD8 responses, missing private and CD4 specificities.

Unique molecular identifiers were affixed to single, distinct cDNA molecules. TCRdb reprocessed the 5' RACE reads with MiXCR, giving one entry per CDR3 protein. In the table there are 20,000 to 25,000 distinct CDR3 sequences, 4% to 5.5% of which are singletons. Concerning this clonotype itself: Its antigen is not known. A much more abundant neighbour one base away suggests this may be a read error.

The sequenced sample consisted of whole blood. This clonotype was sampled from an adult who was a healthcare worker with PCR-confirmed SARS-CoV-2 infection or an uninfected control (not recorded which).

CDR3 DNA: TGCGCCAGCAGTTGGGACTCTCACACCTGGGAGCTGTTTTTT. Translation: CASSWDSHTWELFF. V gene TRBV10-2 combines with J gene TRBJ2-2, with a possible D match to TRBD2 (6 bases). CDR1 is WSHSY, CDR2 SAAADI, per germline. This CDR3 contains 14 residues.